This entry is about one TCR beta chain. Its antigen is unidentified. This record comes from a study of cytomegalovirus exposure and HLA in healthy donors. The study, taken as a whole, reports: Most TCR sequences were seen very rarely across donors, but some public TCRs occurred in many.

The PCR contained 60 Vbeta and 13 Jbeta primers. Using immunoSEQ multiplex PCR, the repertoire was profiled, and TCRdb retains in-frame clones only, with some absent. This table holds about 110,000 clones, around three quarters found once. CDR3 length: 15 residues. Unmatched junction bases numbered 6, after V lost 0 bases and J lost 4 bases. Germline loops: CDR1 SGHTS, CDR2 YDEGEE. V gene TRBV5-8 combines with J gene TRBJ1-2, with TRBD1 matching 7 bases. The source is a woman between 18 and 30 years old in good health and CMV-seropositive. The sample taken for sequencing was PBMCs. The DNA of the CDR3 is TGTGCCAGCAGCTTGGGGAGGGGGCTGCGCTATGGCTACACCTTC. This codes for CASSLGRGLRYGYTF.